This entry lists 17 T cell receptor beta chains sequenced from one sample in a study of T cell responses to AZD1222 COVID-19 vaccine. TCRdb's table, derived via immunoSEQ multiplex PCR, lists solely in-frame clones and lacks some. The sample consists of 90,000 to 100,000 clones, roughly 86% of them appearing once. Sequenced here: peripheral blood, sampled 28 days after the second AZD1222 dose. The receptors were sampled from an adult who received the AZD1222 COVID-19 vaccine.

The CDR3 sequence is CASGQGPNTGELFF. CDR3 DNA: TGTGCCAGCGGACAGGGACCGAACACCGGGGAGCTGTTTTTT. The J gene is TRBJ2-2, the V gene TRBV6-5, with TRBD1 identical over 8 bases. The germline CDR1 and CDR2 sequences are MNHEY and SVGAGI. J was trimmed by 0 bases and V by 8 bases; bases with no gene match: 2. The CDR3 consists of 14 residues.

The chain combines TRBV5-1 with TRBJ2-1, with D perhaps TRBD1 (6 bases). From germline, CDR1 is SGHRS and CDR2 YFSETQ. V lost 4 bases and J 6 bases, leaving 14 bases between the germline ends. The CDR3 runs to 14 residues. This CDR3 reads CASSPGQGGNEQFF. For the CDR3, the DNA is TGCGCCAGCAGCCCGGGGCAAGGGGGCAATGAGCAGTTCTTC.

CDR3 region: CASTLYYGYTF. The CDR3 bases are TGTGCCAGCACTTTGTACTATGGCTACACCTTC. The chain joins TRBV12-3 or TRBV12-4 to TRBJ1-2; D unresolved. Trimming took off 7 bases at V and 3 bases at J, with 6 bases between the two ends. CDR3 length equals 11 residues.

This sequence joins TRBV6-1 and TRBJ2-4; TRBD1 agrees at 9 bases. The V and J ends lost 4 bases and 8 bases, in that order; junction bases with no gene match: 9. This CDR3 comprises 15 residues. Germline CDR1 MNHNS, CDR2 SASEGT. CDR3 residues: CASSAAGQGGDIQYF. The CDR3 bases are TGTGCCAGCAGTGCAGCGGGACAGGGTGGTGACATTCAGTACTTC.

The chain carries TRBV4-1 and TRBJ1-4; D remains unclear. Trimming took off 4 bases at V and 8 bases at J, with 20 bases between the two ends. The CDR3 covers 16 residues. Per the germline V gene, CDR1 is MGHRA and CDR2 is YSYEKL. The CDR3: CASSRTSTSRLEKLFF. DNA for the CDR3: TGCGCCAGCAGCCGAACTTCTACTTCCCGGTTAGAAAAACTGTTTTTT.

The chain recombines TRBV10-1 with TRBJ1-3, with 10 bases fitting TRBD1. Per the germline V gene, CDR1 is WNHNN and CDR2 is SYGVQD (reference sequence). The CDR3 runs 15 residues. Trimming cost V 8 bases and J 4 bases; bases outside gene matches: 8. The CDR3 sequence: CASPKDRGSGNTIYF. CDR3 sequence (DNA): TGCGCCAGCCCTAAGGACAGGGGGTCCGGAAACACCATATATTTT.

The chain is built from TRBV6-1 and TRBJ2-4; D may be TRBD2 (6 bases). Trimming left V 1 base short and J 1 base short, with 17 bases between. The germline V gene encodes CDR1 MNHNS and CDR2 SASEGT. This CDR3 contains 18 residues. The CDR3 region has the DNA TGTGCCAGCAGTGAAGATCTAGCGTCTCTAGGGGCCAAAAACATTCAGTACTTC. It codes for CASSEDLASLGAKNIQYF.

This chain joins TRBV2 and TRBJ2-2; 11 nucleotides align to TRBD2. This CDR3 region has 15 residues. Germline V gene lookup returns CDR1 SNHLY and CDR2 FYNNEI. Unmatched junction bases numbered 2, after V lost 4 bases and J lost 4 bases. The DNA of the CDR3 is TGTGCCAGCAGTGTACTAGCGGGAGCCACCGGGGAGCTGTTTTTT. Encoded protein: CASSVLAGATGELFF.

The rearrangement uses TRBV27 and TRBJ2-2, with D unclear. The CDR3 is 15 residues long. CDR1 is MNHEY, CDR2 SMNVEV, per germline (reference sequence). Trimming took 6 bases from V and 6 from J, leaving 17 bases between them. The CDR3 DNA is TGTGCCAGCAGCCCTCCCCTGAGAAGGGCCGGGGAGCTGTTTTTT. Encoded protein: CASSPPLRRAGELFF.

J is TRBJ1-2 and V is TRBV7-8; D not resolved. The length of the CDR3 is 14 residues. Germline lookup yields CDR1 SGHVS and CDR2 FQNEAQ. The V end was cut by 0 bases, the J end by 6 bases, with 11 bases between. The CDR3, as DNA: TGTGCCAGCAGCTTAGCGATAGGTTCCGATGGCTACACCTTC. It yields the protein CASSLAIGSDGYTF.

This clone was detected once. This chain uses TRBV6-1 with TRBJ2-5; 10 bases are shared with TRBD1. The CDR3 totals 16 residues. Unmatched junction bases numbered 11, after V lost 8 bases and J lost 2 bases. CDR1 and CDR2 from the germline V gene are MNHNS and SASEGT. The CDR3 nucleotides read TGTGCCAGCGGCGAAGGGTCGGGACAGGGGCAAGAGACCCAGTACTTC. Translating gives CASGEGSGQGQETQYF.

The V and J genes are TRBV10-3 and TRBJ1-4, with D unclear. CDR1 and CDR2 from the germline V gene are ENHRY and SYGVKD. The CDR3 is made up of 12 amino acids. The ends were cut back, 4 bases at V and 8 bases at J, with 8 bases in the middle. CDR3 DNA: TGTGCCATCAGTGGGGATCGGGAAAAACTGTTTTTT. Protein sequence: CAISGDREKLFF.

This clone appeared once. This chain connects TRBV4-1 to TRBJ1-2; D perhaps matches TRBD1 (5 bases). The CDR3 totals 16 residues. Germline assignment: CDR1 MGHRA and CDR2 YSYEKL. Trimming cost V 1 base and J 8 bases, with 20 bases left between them. The CDR3, as DNA: TGCGCCAGCAGCCAAGGCCAAAACCGCGACAGAGAAGGCTACACCTTC. This sequence encodes CASSQGQNRDREGYTF.

The J gene is TRBJ1-5, the V gene TRBV28, with 8 bases matching TRBD1. The ends lost 6 bases at V and 5 bases at J; junction bases unmatched: 9. In germline, CDR1 is MDHEN, CDR2 SYDVKM. The CDR3 runs to 15 residues. Here the CDR3 DNA reads TGTGCCAGCAGAACACAGGGGGTGGCCTATCAGCCCCAGCATTTT. Amino acids: CASRTQGVAYQPQHF.

The chain couples TRBV6-5 to TRBJ2-2; TRBD2 might be the D (5 bases). With 6 bases removed from V and 8 bases from J, the gap between germline ends came to 13 bases. Germline loops: CDR1 MNHEY, CDR2 SVGAGI. The CDR3 has 13 residues. The CDR3 sequence: CASSQTIRGELFF. In DNA form, the CDR3 reads TGTGCCAGCAGCCAGACTATCCGGGGGGAGCTGTTTTTT.

V and J are TRBV7-2 and TRBJ2-3; D is ambiguous. The V end was cut by 2 bases, the J end by 4 bases, with 7 bases between. The CDR3 totals 13 residues. Germline V lookup: CDR1 SGHTA, CDR2 FQGNSA. The CDR3 bases are TGTGCCAGCAGCTTATCCAAGGCAGATACGCAGTATTTT. As protein: CASSLSKADTQYF.

V is TRBV3-1 (or the pseudogene TRBV3-2) and J is TRBJ2-3; no firm D call. Germline CDR1 reads LGHDT; CDR2 reads YNNKEL (reference sequence). V lost 1 base and J lost 2, with 7 bases in between. This CDR3 has 14 residues. Written as DNA, the CDR3 is TGTGCCAGCAGCCAAGGGCGAATCACAGATACGCAGTATTTT. Its protein product is CASSQGRITDTQYF.